The present TCR beta chain was sequenced within a study of T cell clonality in common variable immunodeficiency. General study results and limits: Reportedly, TCR beta sequences from common variable immunodeficiency showed fewer deletions and N-nucleotide insertions.

Clones were sequenced by immunoSEQ multiplex PCR, and TCRdb holds only the in-frame ones, with some missing. The sample holds approximately 35,000 clones, and no clone turns up only once. A word on this clone: Its specificity is not known. Sequencing ends 3 residues short of the CDR3 end; the germline J gene provides the rest.

V was trimmed by 3 bases and J by 9 bases, leaving 15 bases between them. The CDR3 loop spans 13 amino acids. CDR1 GTSNPN and CDR2 SVGIG come from the germline V gene (reference sequence). Material: peripheral blood mononuclear cells. The sequence was obtained from a human donor with common variable immunodeficiency. The rearrangement uses TRBV30 and TRBJ2-1; possibly TRBD2 for D (5 bases). CDR3 sequence: CAWRATPSTEQFF. CDR3 DNA, as far as it was read: TGTGCCTGGAGGGCCACCCCTAGCACTGAG.